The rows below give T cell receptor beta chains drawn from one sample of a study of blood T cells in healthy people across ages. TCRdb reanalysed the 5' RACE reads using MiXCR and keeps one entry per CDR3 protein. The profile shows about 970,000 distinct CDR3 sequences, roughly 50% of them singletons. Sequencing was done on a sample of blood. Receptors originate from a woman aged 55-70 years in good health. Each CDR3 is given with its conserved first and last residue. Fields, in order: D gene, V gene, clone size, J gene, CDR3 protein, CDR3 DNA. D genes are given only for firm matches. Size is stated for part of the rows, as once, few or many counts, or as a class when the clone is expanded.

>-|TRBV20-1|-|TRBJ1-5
CSALSTGTSAQPQHF
TGCAGTGCACTGTCTACAGGAACCAGTGCTCAGCCCCAGCATTTT
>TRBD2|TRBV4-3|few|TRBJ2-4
CASSQDLLAGAAGKNIQYF
TGCGCCAGCAGCCAAGATCTCCTAGCGGGAGCTGCGGGCAAAAACATTCAGTACTTC
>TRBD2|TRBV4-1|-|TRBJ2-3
CASSQGASGSTDTQYF
TGCGCCAGCAGCCAAGGTGCTAGCGGGAGTACAGATACGCAGTATTTT
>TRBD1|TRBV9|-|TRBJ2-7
CASSVGDRGYEQYF
TGTGCCAGCAGCGTAGGGGACAGGGGCTACGAGCAGTACTTC
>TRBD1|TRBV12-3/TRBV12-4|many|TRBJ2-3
CASSFWDRGTDTQYF
TGTGCCAGCAGTTTTTGGGACAGGGGCACAGATACGCAGTATTTT
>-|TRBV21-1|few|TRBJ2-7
CASSKRRDRGWYEQYF
TGTGCCAGCAGCAAAAGGAGGGACAGGGGATGGTACGAGCAGTACTTC
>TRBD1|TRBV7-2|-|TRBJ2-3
CASSFRRDRATTQYF
TGTGCCAGCAGCTTTCGCCGGGACAGGGCGACTACGCAGTATTTT
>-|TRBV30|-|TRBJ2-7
CAWSEGQGFHEQYF
TGTGCCTGGAGTGAAGGGCAGGGGTTCCACGAGCAGTACTTC
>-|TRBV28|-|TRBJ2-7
CASSSTEQYF
TGTGCCAGCAGTTCAACAGAGCAGTACTTC
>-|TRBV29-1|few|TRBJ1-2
CSARTGQNAYTF
TGCAGCGCTCGAACAGGACAGAATGCCTACACCTTC
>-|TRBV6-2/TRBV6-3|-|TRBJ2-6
CASSFLRFGANVLTF
TGTGCCAGCAGTTTCCTTAGGTTTGGGGCCAACGTCCTGACTTTC
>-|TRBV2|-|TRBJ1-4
CASSGTPEGKLFF
TGTGCCAGCAGTGGCACCCCCGAGGGGAAACTGTTTTTT
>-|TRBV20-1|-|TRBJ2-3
CSAPNQAGKSTDTQYF
TGCAGTGCCCCCAACCAGGCAGGGAAAAGCACAGATACGCAGTATTTT
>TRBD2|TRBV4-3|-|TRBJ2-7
CASSLGLAEGGEQYF
TGCGCCAGCAGCCTTGGACTAGCGGAAGGGGGTGAGCAGTACTTC
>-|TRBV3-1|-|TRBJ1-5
CASSQVGFNQPQHF
TGTGCCAGCAGCCAAGTCGGTTTCAATCAGCCCCAGCATTTT
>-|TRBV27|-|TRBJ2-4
CASSFVGSQEAQYF
TGTGCCAGCAGTTTCGTCGGCAGCCAAGAGGCCCAGTACTTC
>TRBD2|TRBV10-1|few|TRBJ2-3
CASSGLAGAGDTQYF
TGCGCCAGCAGCGGACTAGCGGGAGCGGGAGATACGCAGTATTTT
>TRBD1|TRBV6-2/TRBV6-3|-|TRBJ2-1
CASRDPGQNYNEQFF
TGTGCCAGCAGAGATCCGGGACAGAACTACAATGAGCAGTTCTTC
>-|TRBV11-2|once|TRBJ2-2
CASSQRKGRRTGELFF
TGTGCCAGCAGCCAAAGAAAGGGGAGGCGCACCGGGGAGCTGTTTTTT
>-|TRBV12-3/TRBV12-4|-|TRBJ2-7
CASSSRSSSYEQYF
TGTGCCAGCAGTTCCCGATCAAGCTCCTACGAGCAGTACTTC
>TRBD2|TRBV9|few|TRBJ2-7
CASSVGDLAGGYEQYF
TGTGCCAGCAGCGTAGGGGACCTAGCGGGAGGCTACGAGCAGTACTTC
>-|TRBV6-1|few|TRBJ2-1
CASSPGFGEQFF
TGTGCCAGCAGTCCCGGGTTCGGTGAGCAGTTCTTC
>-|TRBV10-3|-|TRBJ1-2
CAISKGGTDNTF
TGTGCCATCAGTAAGGGAGGGACGGACAACACCTTC
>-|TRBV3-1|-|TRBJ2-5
CASSQGEADLQETQYF
TGTGCCAGCAGCCAAGGAGAAGCGGACCTACAAGAGACCCAGTACTTC
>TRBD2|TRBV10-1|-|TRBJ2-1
CASHIAGGLILAIDEQFF
TGCGCCAGTCACATAGCGGGAGGCCTGATTTTGGCTATAGATGAGCAGTTCTTC
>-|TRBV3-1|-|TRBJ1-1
CASSQDWAEAFF
TGTGCCAGCAGCCAAGATTGGGCTGAAGCTTTCTTT
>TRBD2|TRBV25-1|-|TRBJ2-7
CASSELASGAYEQYF
TGTGCCAGCAGTGAACTTGCTAGCGGGGCCTACGAGCAGTACTTC
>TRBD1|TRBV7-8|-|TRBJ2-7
CASSTVRDRGYEQYF
TGTGCCAGCAGCACAGTCCGGGACAGGGGGTACGAGCAGTACTTC
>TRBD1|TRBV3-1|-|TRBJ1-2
CASNPTGSNYGYTF
TGTGCCAGCAACCCGACAGGGAGCAACTATGGCTACACCTTC
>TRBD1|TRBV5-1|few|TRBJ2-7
CASSKTGTDYEQYF
TGCGCCAGCAGCAAGACCGGGACAGACTACGAGCAGTACTTC
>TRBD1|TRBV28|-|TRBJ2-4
CASLGQGKINIQYF
TGTGCCAGCTTGGGACAGGGGAAGATTAACATTCAGTACTTC
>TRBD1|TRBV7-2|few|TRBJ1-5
CASSLDRAISSQHF
TGTGCCAGCAGCCTGGACAGGGCAATCAGTTCCCAGCATTTT
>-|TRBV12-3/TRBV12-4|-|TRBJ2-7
CASTSGRNYYEQYF
TGTGCCAGCACCTCGGGACGGAACTACTACGAGCAGTACTTC
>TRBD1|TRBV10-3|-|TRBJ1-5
CAISQGGNQPQHF
TGTGCCATCTCACAGGGGGGCAATCAGCCCCAGCATTTT
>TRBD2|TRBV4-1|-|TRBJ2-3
CASSQGVAGGNTNTQYF
TGCGCCAGCAGCCAAGGGGTAGCGGGGGGGAACACAAATACGCAGTATTTT
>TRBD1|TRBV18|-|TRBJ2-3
CASSAGQDPGDTQYF
TGTGCCAGCTCAGCGGGACAGGACCCCGGAGATACGCAGTATTTT
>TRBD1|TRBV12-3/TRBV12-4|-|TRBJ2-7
CASSTGTGGREQYF
TGTGCCAGCAGTACCGGGACAGGGGGCCGCGAGCAGTACTTC
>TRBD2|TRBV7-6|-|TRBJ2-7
CASSLGSGSHEQYF
TGTGCCAGCAGCTTGGGTAGCGGGAGCCACGAGCAGTACTTC
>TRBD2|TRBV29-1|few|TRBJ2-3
CSVEGGGTGSTDTQYF
TGCAGCGTTGAAGGGGGGGGGACGGGATCCACAGATACGCAGTATTTT
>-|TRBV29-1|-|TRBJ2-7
CSVSRNYYEQYF
TGCAGCGTTTCCCGGAACTACTACGAGCAGTACTTC
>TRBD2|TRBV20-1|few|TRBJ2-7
CSARKFSGRAYEQYF
TGCAGTGCTAGAAAATTTAGCGGGAGGGCCTACGAGCAGTACTTC
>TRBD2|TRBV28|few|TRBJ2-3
CASSPLGLAGNTDTQYF
TGTGCCAGCAGTCCCCTAGGACTAGCTGGCAACACAGATACGCAGTATTTT
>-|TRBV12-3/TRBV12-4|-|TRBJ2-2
CASSLVPTGELFF
TGTGCCAGCAGTTTAGTCCCCACCGGGGAGCTGTTTTTT
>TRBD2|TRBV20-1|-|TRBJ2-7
CSARGTSGGILYEQYF
TGCAGTGCTAGGGGTACTAGCGGGGGGATACTTTACGAGCAGTACTTC
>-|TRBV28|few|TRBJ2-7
CASSAAQLYEQYF
TGTGCCAGCAGTGCTGCACAGCTCTACGAGCAGTACTTC
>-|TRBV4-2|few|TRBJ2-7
CASSQGGVAGFTEQYF
TGTGCCAGCAGCCAAGGAGGGGTGGCAGGGTTTACCGAGCAGTACTTC
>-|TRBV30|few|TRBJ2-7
CAWETGLGGEQYF
TGTGCCTGGGAAACAGGGCTGGGAGGAGAGCAGTACTTC
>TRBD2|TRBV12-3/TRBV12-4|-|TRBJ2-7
CASRSGTSGRGVSYEQYF
TGTGCCAGCAGGTCCGGGACTAGCGGGAGAGGGGTATCCTACGAGCAGTACTTC
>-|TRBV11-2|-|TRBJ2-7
CASTWGRSSYEQYF
TGTGCCAGCACCTGGGGACGGAGCTCCTACGAGCAGTACTTC
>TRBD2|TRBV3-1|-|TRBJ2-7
CASSQDGRGTGPAAGAYEQYF
TGTGCCAGCAGCCAAGATGGTCGTGGAACAGGACCCGCGGCGGGGGCCTACGAGCAGTACTTC
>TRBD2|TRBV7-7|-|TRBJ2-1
CASSLEAGDNEQFF
TGTGCCAGCAGCTTAGAGGCGGGGGACAATGAGCAGTTCTTC
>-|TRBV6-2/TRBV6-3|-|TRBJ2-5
CASSYSGPKETQYF
TGTGCCAGCAGTTACTCGGGACCAAAAGAGACCCAGTACTTC